These 4 T cell receptor beta chains were sequenced from one sample in a study of PD-1 blockade in mismatch repair-deficient tumors. Sequenced by immunoSEQ multiplex PCR; TCRdb stores in-frame clones only, minus some. Here the sample spans some 49,000 clones, roughly 82% being singletons. Sequencing was performed on PBMCs, taken before pembrolizumab treatment. The receptors derive from an adult with mismatch repair-deficient cancer.

The rearrangement joins TRBV5-4 to TRBJ1-4; 7 nucleotides agree with TRBD1. CDR3 length: 15 amino acids. Germline V lookup: CDR1 SGHNT, CDR2 YYREEE (reference sequence). With V trimmed by 2 bases and J by 8 bases, 9 bases remained unmatched. The CDR3 loop reads CASSLRQGGEEKLFF. In DNA, the CDR3 is TGTGCCAGCAGCTTAAGACAGGGAGGAGAAGAAAAACTGTTTTTT.

The rearrangement links TRBV6-5 to TRBJ2-1; no clear D gene. This CDR3 region has 13 residues. The germline gives CDR1 MNHEY, CDR2 SVGAGI. Trimming pared 6 bases from V and 8 bases from J, leaving 14 bases between. The CDR3 region is CASRPTALDEQFF. CDR3 DNA sequence: TGTGCCAGCAGGCCCACAGCCCTCGATGAGCAGTTCTTC.

This clone was observed a few times. V is TRBV29-1 and J is TRBJ2-7, with 11 bases fitting TRBD1. This CDR3 is 11 amino acids long. The germline CDR1 and CDR2 sequences are SQVTM and ANQGSEA. With V trimmed by 7 bases and J by 5 bases, 1 base remained unmatched. The CDR3 sequence is CSADRGHEQYF. DNA of the CDR3: TGCAGCGCGGACAGGGGGCACGAGCAGTACTTC.

V and J are TRBV28 and TRBJ1-2; tentative D call: TRBD1 (6 bases). Germline CDR1 is MDHEN and CDR2 is SYDVKM. V was cut by 5 bases and J by 1 base, with 14 bases left in between. The CDR3 totals 15 residues. The CDR3 reads CASSIRTANNYGYTF. The DNA of the CDR3 is TGTGCCAGCAGTATCCGGACAGCCAATAACTATGGCTACACCTTC.